The 27 T cell receptor beta chains given below trace back to one sample, sequenced in a study of OX40 agonist ivuxolimab in advanced cancers. Repertoires were generated with immunoSEQ multiplex PCR, while TCRdb's copy carries only in-frame clones and drops some. The data show about 43,000 clones, with 75% to 90% seen just once and 30% to 45% held by the top ten. Sample: CD4+ or CD8+ T cells sorted from blood, taken in a trial of the OX40 agonist ivuxolimab. These receptor sequences come from an adult with an advanced solid tumor such as melanoma, head and neck, liver or kidney cancer.

The rearrangement links TRBV19 to TRBJ1-3; D is unclear. Germline V gene lookup returns CDR1 LNHDA and CDR2 SQIVND (reference sequence). The CDR3 contains 14 residues. Trimming left V 7 bases short and J 0 bases short, with 10 bases between. The CDR3, as DNA: TGTGCCAGTAAAATACGTGGCTCTGGAAACACCATATATTTT. Amino acids: CASKIRGSGNTIYF.

In this sample, this clone turned up once. V and J are TRBV25-1 and TRBJ2-7, with D perhaps being TRBD1 or TRBD2 (6 bases each). V lost 3 bases, J lost 2 bases, and 23 bases lay in between. CDR1 is MGHDK and CDR2 is SYGVNS in the germline V gene. This CDR3 comprises 18 residues. The CDR3 protein is CASSEGGGGGISTYEQYF. The CDR3 bases are TGTGCCAGCAGTGAGGGCGGTGGAGGGGGTATAAGCACCTACGAGCAGTACTTC.

The rearrangement joins TRBV2 to TRBJ2-1; D possibly matches TRBD1 or TRBD2 (6 bases each). Germline V gene lookup returns CDR1 SNHLY and CDR2 FYNNEI. The CDR3 has 15 amino acids. V lost 4 bases, J lost 2 bases, and 12 bases lay in between. Here the CDR3 reads CASSVRGATYNEQFF. The CDR3 DNA sequence: TGTGCCAGCAGTGTTAGGGGGGCGACCTACAATGAGCAGTTCTTC. The entire variable domain, with the rest obtained from reference TRBV2 and TRBJ2-1, is as follows: EPEVTQTPSHQVTQMGQEVILRCVPISNHLYFYWYRQILGQKVEFLVSFYNNEISEKSEIFDDQFSVERPDGSNFTLKIRSTKLEDSAMYFCASSVRGATYNEQFFGPGTRLTVL.

The chain uses TRBV28 and TRBJ1-1; D is ambiguous. The CDR3 loop spans 14 amino acids. CDR1 MDHEN and CDR2 SYDVKM come from the germline V gene. V lost 5 bases and J lost 1, with 11 bases in between. CDR3 coding DNA: TGTGCCAGCAGTCTCCCTCTGCAGAACACTGAAGCTTTCTTT. Protein: CASSLPLQNTEAFF.

The chain carries TRBV6-6 and TRBJ1-1; D is unresolved. The V end was cut by 2 bases, the J end by 0 bases, with 7 bases between. Germline-derived CDR1 and CDR2 are MNHNY and SVGAGI (reference sequence). This CDR3 is 14 amino acids long. The CDR3 loop reads CASSYLELNTEAFF. The CDR3 coding sequence is TGTGCCAGCAGTTACCTGGAATTGAACACTGAAGCTTTCTTT.

J is TRBJ1-5 and V is TRBV2; 10 nucleotides align to TRBD1. Trimming cost V 8 bases and J 1 base; bases outside gene matches: 5. The germline CDR1 and CDR2 sequences are SNHLY and FYNNEI. The CDR3 length is 15 residues. CDR3 nucleotides: TGTGCCAGCTCCAGACAGGGGGCCAGCAATCAGCCCCAGCATTTT. Its protein is CASSRQGASNQPQHF.

V usage is TRBV2 and J usage is TRBJ1-4, with D possibly TRBD1 on 6 matching bases. The CDR3 is 13 residues long. Trimming left V 3 bases short and J 11 bases short, with 13 bases between. Germline loops: CDR1 SNHLY, CDR2 FYNNEI. The CDR3 spells CASSDPGASKLFF. For the CDR3, the DNA is TGTGCCAGCAGTGATCCGGGGGCGTCGAAACTGTTTTTT.

The V gene is TRBV5-1, the J gene TRBJ2-1; D unresolved. The ends were cut back, 0 bases at V and 8 bases at J, with 6 bases in the middle. Germline V CDR1 and CDR2: SGHRS, YFSETQ. The CDR3 runs 12 residues. The CDR3 DNA reads as TGCGCCAGCAGCTTGGGACACGATGAGCAGTTCTTC. As protein: CASSLGHDEQFF.

This sequence joins TRBV5-6 and TRBJ1-2, with a weak D call TRBD1 (6 bases). This CDR3 is 14 amino acids long. V gave up 4 bases and J gave up 4 bases, with 14 bases separating them. The germline V gene has CDR1 SGHDT and CDR2 YYEEEE. CDR3 DNA sequence: TGTGCCAGCAGCACCAGGGACAACGGCTATGGCTACACCTTC. Translated, it gives CASSTRDNGYGYTF. The full variable domain, its missing parts supplied by reference TRBV5-6 and TRBJ1-2, is DAGVTQSPTHLIKTRGQQVTLRCSPKSGHDTVSWYQQALGQGPQFIFQYYEEEERQRGNFPDRFSGHQFPNYSSELNVNALLLGDSALYLCASSTRDNGYGYTFGSGTRLTVV.

The chain recombines TRBV7-9 with TRBJ1-6, with TRBD1 matching over 7 bases. J lost 9 bases, V lost 4 bases, and 9 bases had no gene match. This CDR3 region has 15 residues. The germline V gene has CDR1 SEHNR and CDR2 FQNEAQ (reference sequence). This chain's CDR3 is CASSSLEGASSPLHF. The CDR3, as DNA: TGTGCCAGCAGCTCCTTGGAGGGGGCGAGTTCACCCCTCCACTTT.

The rearrangement links TRBV6-1 to TRBJ2-5; no clear D gene. Trimming took 4 bases from V and 8 from J, leaving 8 bases between them. The CDR3 runs 11 residues. From germline, CDR1 is MNHNS and CDR2 SASEGT. The CDR3 loop reads CASSVTPTQYF. In DNA, the CDR3 is TGTGCCAGCAGTGTTACCCCCACCCAGTACTTC.

This rearrangement joins TRBV6-1 to TRBJ1-2; possibly TRBD1 for D (5 bases). The CDR3 runs 16 residues. V was shortened by 2 bases and J by 1 base, with 14 bases between the two germline ends. Germline-derived CDR1 and CDR2 are MNHNS and SASEGT. CDR3 sequence: CASSELATGVNYGYTF. In nucleotides, the CDR3 is TGTGCCAGCAGTGAACTGGCAACAGGTGTTAACTATGGCTACACCTTC.

The genes are TRBV28 and TRBJ2-1; D is possibly TRBD2 (7 bases). The CDR3 totals 16 residues. V dropped 2 bases and J dropped 4 bases, with 15 bases sitting between them. The germline gives CDR1 MDHEN, CDR2 SYDVKM. The CDR3 nucleotides read TGTGCCAGCAGTTTACTGGGGGGGGCCAGATACAATGAGCAGTTCTTC. This encodes CASSLLGGARYNEQFF.

The chain couples TRBV6-1 to TRBJ1-5; D gene ambiguous. V was pared by 1 base and J by 6 bases, with 7 bases between. Germline CDR1 MNHNS, CDR2 SASEGT. The CDR3 totals 13 residues. CDR3 DNA: TGTGCCAGCAGTGAAGTGTGGGCTCAGCCCCAGCATTTT. It yields the protein CASSEVWAQPQHF.

This clone came up a few times. J is TRBJ1-1 and V is TRBV6-1; unclear D gene. Trimming left V 3 bases short and J 7 bases short, with 12 bases between. CDR3 length: 13 amino acids. Germline V gene lookup returns CDR1 MNHNS and CDR2 SASEGT. In nucleotides, the CDR3 is TGTGCCAGCAGTGAGGTAGGGCGGGGTGAAGCTTTCTTT. Translating it yields CASSEVGRGEAFF.

The genes are TRBV9 and TRBJ2-5; D is perhaps TRBD1 (6 bases). The CDR3 covers 16 residues. Germline CDR1 reads SGDLS; CDR2 reads YYNGEE. V gave up 1 base and J gave up 5 bases, with 18 bases separating them. In nucleotides, the CDR3 is TGTGCCAGCAGCGTATCGGATCGAGGGGGAAGGGAGACCCAGTACTTC. Translated: CASSVSDRGGRETQYF.

In this sample, this clone turned up a few times. The chain recombines TRBV9 with TRBJ2-1; tentatively, D is TRBD1 (6 bases). V lost 4 bases and J 0 bases, leaving 11 bases between the germline ends. This CDR3 region has 15 residues. CDR1 SGDLS and CDR2 YYNGEE come from the germline V gene. The CDR3 sequence: CASSSQGNSYNEQFF. Written as DNA, the CDR3 is TGTGCCAGCAGCTCGCAGGGGAACTCCTACAATGAGCAGTTCTTC.

The rearrangement links TRBV2 to TRBJ2-4; D might be TRBD2 (6 bases). CDR1 and CDR2 from the germline V gene are SNHLY and FYNNEI. The CDR3 sequence is 12 residues long. The V and J ends lost 3 bases and 6 bases respectively, with 6 bases between them. The CDR3 DNA reads TGTGCCAGCAGTGAGGGACTAAACATTCAGTACTTC. This translates into CASSEGLNIQYF.

This chain joins TRBV14 and TRBJ2-5, with TRBD2 identical over 7 bases. With the DNA end fitting TRBJ2-7 better, the J assignment may be wrong. Looked up from germline, CDR1 is SGHDN and CDR2 is FVKESK. There are 12 residues in the CDR3. Here the CDR3 reads CASMASGYEQYF. CDR3 nucleotides: TGTGCCAGCATGGCTAGCGGCTACGAGCAGTACTTC.

The rearrangement joins TRBV19 to TRBJ2-5, with a tentative D call TRBD1 (6 bases). Deletions cut 8 bases from V and 1 base from J, with 11 bases between. This CDR3 is 13 amino acids long. CDR1 and CDR2 from the germline V gene are LNHDA and SQIVND (reference sequence). The CDR3 is CASSMTGQETQYF. DNA of the CDR3: TGTGCCAGTTCGATGACAGGCCAAGAGACCCAGTACTTC.

The chain carries TRBV7-9 and TRBJ1-2, with TRBD1 identical over 11 bases. This CDR3 has 16 amino acids. From germline, CDR1 is SEHNR and CDR2 FQNEAQ (reference sequence). V lost 5 bases and J lost 6; bases outside the gene matches: 11. CDR3 sequence reads: CASSPNLDRGLNGYTF. The CDR3 coding sequence is TGTGCCAGCAGCCCAAATTTGGACAGGGGGCTTAATGGCTACACCTTC.

The chain couples TRBV11-2 to TRBJ2-5, with 13 bases fitting TRBD2. The V segment lost 7 bases and the J segment 10 bases; nucleotides outside the gene matches: 6. CDR1 and CDR2 (germline): SGHAT, FQNNGV. This CDR3 contains 13 residues. CDR3 sequence (DNA): TGTGCCAGCACCACTAGCGGGGGGGGAGACCAGTACTTC. The encoded protein is CASTTSGGGDQYF.

In this sample, this clone turned up a few times. V usage is TRBV2 and J usage is TRBJ2-7, with 7 nucleotides matching TRBD2. This CDR3 is built from 10 residues. Germline loops: CDR1 SNHLY, CDR2 FYNNEI. With V trimmed by 8 bases and J by 7 bases, 2 bases remained unmatched. CDR3 nucleotide sequence: TGTGCCAGCGGGGAGGGGGAGCAGTACTTC. Translation gives CASGEGEQYF. The variable domain in full, completed from reference TRBV2 and TRBJ2-7, reads EPEVTQTPSHQVTQMGQEVILRCVPISNHLYFYWYRQILGQKVEFLVSFYNNEISEKSEIFDDQFSVERPDGSNFTLKIRSTKLEDSAMYFCASGEGEQYFGPGTRLTVT.

In its sample, this clone was seen once. This sequence joins TRBV19 and TRBJ2-3; 9 nucleotides agree with TRBD1. Per germline, CDR1 LNHDA and CDR2 SQIVND (reference sequence). The CDR3 totals 14 residues. V lost 5 bases and J lost 2; bases outside the gene matches: 2. The CDR3 loop is CASSGQGTTDTQYF. The CDR3 nucleotides read TGTGCCAGTAGTGGACAGGGGACCACAGATACGCAGTATTTT. The whole variable domain, filled in from reference TRBV19 and TRBJ2-3, reads DGGITQSPKYLFRKEGQNVTLSCEQNLNHDAMYWYRQDPGQGLRLIYYSQIVNDFQKGDIAEGYSVSREKKESFPLTVTSAQKNPTAFYLCASSGQGTTDTQYFGPGTRLTVL.

About this clone itself: At one end the junction does not follow the germline gene, possibly because of a read error. V and J are TRBV6-5 and TRBJ2-5, with 12 positions matching TRBD1. The J call is doubtful: the DNA matches TRBJ2-7 better. This CDR3 is 15 amino acids long. Germline CDR1 is MNHEY and CDR2 is SVGAGI. CDR3 amino acids: CASSNSGTGGHEQYF. DNA for the CDR3: TGTGCCAGCAGTAACTCCGGGACAGGGGGCCACGAGCAGTACTTC.

The chain carries TRBV6-1 and TRBJ2-5; the match to TRBD1 covers 8 bases. The CDR3 length is 19 residues. Germline CDR1 reads MNHNS; CDR2 reads SASEGT. Unmatched junction bases numbered 15, after V lost 2 bases and J lost 1 base. The CDR3 spells CASSEIWQGAARLQETQYF. CDR3 nucleotides: TGTGCCAGCAGTGAAATTTGGCAGGGGGCTGCCCGACTCCAAGAGACCCAGTACTTC.

The chain carries TRBV5-4 and TRBJ2-1, with 11 bases aligning to TRBD2. Germline CDR1 and CDR2: SGHNT and YYREEE (reference sequence). The CDR3 sequence is 15 residues long. The ends lost 2 bases at V and 7 bases at J; junction bases unmatched: 5. This CDR3 is CASSFRLAGPNEQFF. CDR3 sequence (DNA): TGTGCCAGCAGCTTTAGACTAGCGGGACCTAATGAGCAGTTCTTC.